The 13 T cell receptor beta chains below all came from one sample that was sequenced in a study of T cell responses to AZD1222 COVID-19 vaccine. Here immunoSEQ multiplex PCR was the method, and the copy in TCRdb shows in-frame clones only, minus some. The sample carries some 90,000 clones, roughly 89% recorded once. The sample in question was peripheral blood, obtained on day 0 of MenACWY control vaccination. Source of these receptors: an adult in good health.

The V gene is TRBV5-6, the J gene TRBJ2-1; D is unresolved. The germline V gene encodes CDR1 SGHDT and CDR2 YYEEEE. Trimming pared 4 bases from V and 6 bases from J, leaving 8 bases between. The CDR3 loop spans 12 amino acids. CDR3 coding DNA: TGTGCCAGCAGCCCCTCACGCAATGAGCAGTTCTTC. Its translation: CASSPSRNEQFF.

Concerning this clone: Its ends do not fully match the called genes, so a read error is possible. V usage is TRBV6-2 or TRBV6-3 and J usage is TRBJ2-2, with 7 positions matching TRBD2. Germline assignment: CDR1 MNHEY and CDR2 SVGEGT. The CDR3 contains 18 residues. CDR3 nucleotide sequence: TGTGCCAGCAGCTACTCGTGGGGGGGAAGCATGACATTAAGGGAGCTGTTTTTT. This gives the protein CASSYSWGGSMTLRELFF.

In this sample, this clone is medium-sized. The rearrangement links TRBV5-1 to TRBJ2-7; the D is unclear. V was pared by 3 bases and J by 0 bases, with 10 bases between. The CDR3 is 14 amino acids. Germline CDR1 reads SGHRS; CDR2 reads YFSETQ. The CDR3 DNA sequence: TGCGCCAGCAGCTCGGTAGAAAACTCCTACGAGCAGTACTTC. It encodes CASSSVENSYEQYF.

The genes are TRBV7-2 and TRBJ2-3; no firm D call. Trimming took off 5 bases at V and 3 bases at J, with 6 bases between the two ends. The length of the CDR3 is 12 residues. In germline, CDR1 is SGHTA, CDR2 FQGNSA. The CDR3 DNA reads as TGTGCCAGCAGCCCACAAACAGATACGCAGTATTTT. Amino acids: CASSPQTDTQYF.

This clone was seen once. V usage is TRBV19 and J usage is TRBJ2-6; the D gene is possibly TRBD1 (5 bases). The V gene lost 8 bases and the J gene lost 0 bases, with 14 bases spanning the gap. Germline CDR1 and CDR2: LNHDA and SQIVND (reference sequence). CDR3 length equals 16 residues. The CDR3 nucleotides read TGTGCCAGTCAGGGTGGATCGAACTCTGGGGCCAACGTCCTGACTTTC. Amino acids: CASQGGSNSGANVLTF.

This chain uses TRBV6-5 with TRBJ2-6; D remains unclear. With 2 bases removed from V and 0 bases from J, the gap between germline ends came to 5 bases. Germline V lookup: CDR1 MNHEY, CDR2 SVGAGI. There are 15 residues in the CDR3. The CDR3 protein is CASSYTGSGANVLTF. In nucleotides, the CDR3 is TGTGCCAGCAGTTACACGGGCTCTGGGGCCAACGTCCTGACTTTC.

The count of this clone is one. V is TRBV2 and J is TRBJ2-7, with 7 bases identical to TRBD1. Germline assignment: CDR1 SNHLY and CDR2 FYNNEI. V lost 3 bases, J lost 4 bases, and 9 bases stayed unmatched. This CDR3 region has 15 residues. The CDR3 sequence: CASSDKGKGAYEQYF. Written as DNA, the CDR3 is TGTGCCAGCAGTGATAAGGGGAAGGGGGCTTACGAGCAGTACTTC.

The CDR3 bases are TGTGCCAGCAGCTTAGGGACAGGGGTTGATTCACCCCTCCACTTT. This gives the protein CASSLGTGVDSPLHF. J is TRBJ1-6 and V is TRBV7-8; 9 bases map to TRBD1. CDR3 length: 15 amino acids. CDR1 and CDR2 from the germline V gene are SGHVS and FQNEAQ. V lost 1 base, J lost 8 bases, and 3 bases stayed unmatched.

Here the CDR3 DNA reads TGTGCCAGCAGCGTAACCTCAGCCCAAGAGACCCAGTACTTC. Amino acid sequence: CASSVTSAQETQYF. V usage is TRBV9 and J usage is TRBJ2-5; D not certain. Looked up from germline, CDR1 is SGDLS and CDR2 is YYNGEE. The CDR3 has 14 residues. The germline V and J ends were trimmed by 1 base and 1 base, with 8 bases remaining between them.

This chain connects TRBV2 to TRBJ2-5, with 10 bases identical to TRBD1. CDR1 is SNHLY, CDR2 FYNNEI, per germline. Trimming removed 6 bases from V and 4 bases from J; junction bases left unmatched: 5. This CDR3 contains 14 residues. The CDR3 DNA reads TGTGCCAGCAGCCGACAGGGGGCAAGAGAGACCCAGTACTTC. This sequence encodes CASSRQGARETQYF. The full variable domain, its missing parts supplied by reference TRBV2 and TRBJ2-5, is EPEVTQTPSHQVTQMGQEVILRCVPISNHLYFYWYRQILGQKVEFLVSFYNNEISEKSEIFDDQFSVERPDGSNFTLKIRSTKLEDSAMYFCASSRQGARETQYFGPGTRLLVL.

The chain's CDR3 is CASSEAPGGGEQFF. CDR3 nucleotides: TGTGCCAGCAGTGAAGCCCCAGGGGGCGGTGAGCAGTTCTTC. The chain couples TRBV2 to TRBJ2-1; 8 nucleotides agree with TRBD1. V lost 0 bases, J lost 9 bases, and 4 bases stayed unmatched. The V gene's germline CDR1 is SNHLY and CDR2 FYNNEI. This CDR3 contains 14 residues.

The rearrangement links TRBV19 to TRBJ1-1, with D hard to call. With 6 bases removed from V and 5 bases from J, the gap between germline ends came to 13 bases. The CDR3 is made up of 13 amino acids. CDR1 is LNHDA and CDR2 is SQIVND in the germline V gene (reference sequence). The CDR3 nucleotides read TGTGCCAGTAGGGGGTCGGGCGGGACTGAAGCTTTCTTT. Protein sequence: CASRGSGGTEAFF.

The chain joins TRBV27 to TRBJ2-2, with a possible D match to TRBD1 (6 bases). CDR1 is MNHEY and CDR2 is SMNVEV in the germline V gene (reference sequence). The CDR3 covers 18 residues. V was trimmed by 6 bases and J by 4 bases, leaving 24 bases between them. The CDR3, as DNA: TGTGCCAGCAGCTGGCAGGGGCCGATCCAGCTAGGCACCGGGGAGCTGTTTTTT. Its translation is CASSWQGPIQLGTGELFF.